This T cell receptor (beta chain) originates from a study of T cell repertoires in cytomegalovirus infection. Looking at the study overall: CMV epitopes that were recently identified and HLA-C-restricted were used alongside well-studied HLA-B-restricted ones. CMV infection and matching HLA type were both indicated by public TCR beta signatures. Findings of the study overall: The ex vivo response showed dominance by HLA-C-restricted CMV-specific TCR beta clonotypes.

TCRdb passed the reads through MiXCR, listing each CDR3 protein once. The data contain about 340,000 distinct CDR3 sequences, roughly 29% of them singletons. The sample holds one count of this clonotype. Its antigen is as yet unknown. This could be a read error, since a much larger clone is one nucleotide away. V lost 4 bases and J 3 bases, leaving 16 bases between the germline ends. CDR3 length: 15 residues. From germline, CDR1 is SEHNR and CDR2 FQNEAQ (reference sequence). The input for sequencing was cultured PBMCs, taken from culture after CMV antigen stimulation. This TCR was recovered from a human donor in good health (CMV status not recorded). Some clones in this sample may be carry-over from other donors' samples. The rearrangement joins TRBV7-9 to TRBJ2-7, with TRBD1 as a possible D gene (6 bases). For the CDR3, the DNA is TGTGCCAGCAGCTCCCGGGGCAGGGGAAGCTACGAGCAGTACTTC. It specifies CASSSRGRGSYEQYF.